Listed below are T cell receptor beta chains from one sample, sequenced in a study of follicular helper T cells after annual influenza vaccination. Measured with immunoSEQ multiplex PCR; TCRdb has only the in-frame clones, and not every one. The sample holds more than 1,000 clones, around 77% seen once. The sample here was CXCR5+ CD38+ circulating T follicular helper cells from blood, taken on the day of influenza vaccination. The receptors here all came from an adult who received the influenza vaccine. CDR3s include the opening cysteine and the closing phenylalanine or tryptophan. Fields, in order: V gene, J gene, CDR3 protein.

V gene: TRBV5-6
J gene: TRBJ2-3
CDR3 protein: CASSLGPGGDTDTQYF

V gene: TRBV4-2
J gene: TRBJ1-4
CDR3 protein: CASSQDIVSLATNEKLFF

V gene: TRBV20-1
J gene: TRBJ1-2
CDR3 protein: CSARGTGRYTF

V gene: TRBV28
J gene: TRBJ2-3
CDR3 protein: CASSPLAPTDTQYF

V gene: TRBV28
J gene: TRBJ2-5
CDR3 protein: CASSLGGAETQYF

V gene: TRBV20-1
J gene: TRBJ1-1
CDR3 protein: CSLGAFTEAFF

V gene: TRBV4-3
J gene: TRBJ2-5
CDR3 protein: CASSQGDGPQETQYF

V gene: TRBV28
J gene: TRBJ1-2
CDR3 protein: CASSTRQINYGYTF

V gene: TRBV6-6
J gene: TRBJ2-5
CDR3 protein: CASSSSGGGQETQYF

V gene: TRBV7-9
J gene: TRBJ2-1
CDR3 protein: CATRGTEVLNEQFF

V gene: TRBV30
J gene: TRBJ1-4
CDR3 protein: CAWRSSGLTNEKLFF